This T cell receptor beta chain is drawn from a study of beta chain features in type 1 diabetes. On this clone: Its antigen is unidentified.

Study results and caveats: Patients with Type 1 diabetes showed moderately but significantly shorter TCRB CDR3s in all four CD4+ subsets.

Reverse transcribing all isolated RNA meant expressed TCRB transcripts were sequenced. Profiled with immunoSEQ multiplex PCR; TCRdb holds only in-frame clones, not every one. The data hold 200,000 to 250,000 clones, with 68% observed a single time. The receptor was derived from a man aged 30-40 years in good health. Sequencing was performed on naive CD4+ T cells from blood.

Written as DNA, the CDR3 is TGTGCCAGCAGTTATACTCAGGGGAAAGATACGCAGTATTTT. This sequence encodes CASSYTQGKDTQYF. The chain combines TRBV11-2 with TRBJ2-3, with a tentative D call TRBD1 (6 bases). The germline V and J ends were trimmed by 6 bases and 5 bases, with 15 bases remaining between them. There are 14 residues in the CDR3. Per the germline V gene, CDR1 is SGHAT and CDR2 is FQNNGV.